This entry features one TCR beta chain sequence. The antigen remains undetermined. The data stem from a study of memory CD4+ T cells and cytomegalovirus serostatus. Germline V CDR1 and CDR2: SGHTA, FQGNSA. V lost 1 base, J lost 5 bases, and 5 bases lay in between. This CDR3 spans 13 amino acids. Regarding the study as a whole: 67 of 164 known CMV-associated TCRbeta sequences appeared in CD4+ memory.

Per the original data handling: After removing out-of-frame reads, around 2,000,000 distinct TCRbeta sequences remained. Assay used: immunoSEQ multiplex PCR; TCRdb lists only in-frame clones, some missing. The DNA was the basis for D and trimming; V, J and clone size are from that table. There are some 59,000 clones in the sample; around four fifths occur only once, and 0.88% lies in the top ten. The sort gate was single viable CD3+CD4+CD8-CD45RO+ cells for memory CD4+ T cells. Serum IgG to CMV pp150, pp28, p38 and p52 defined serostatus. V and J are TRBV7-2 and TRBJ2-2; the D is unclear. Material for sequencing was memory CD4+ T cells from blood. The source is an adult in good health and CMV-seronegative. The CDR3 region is CASSLGITGELFF. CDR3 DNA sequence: TGTGCCAGCAGCTTAGGTATAACCGGGGAGCTGTTTTTT.